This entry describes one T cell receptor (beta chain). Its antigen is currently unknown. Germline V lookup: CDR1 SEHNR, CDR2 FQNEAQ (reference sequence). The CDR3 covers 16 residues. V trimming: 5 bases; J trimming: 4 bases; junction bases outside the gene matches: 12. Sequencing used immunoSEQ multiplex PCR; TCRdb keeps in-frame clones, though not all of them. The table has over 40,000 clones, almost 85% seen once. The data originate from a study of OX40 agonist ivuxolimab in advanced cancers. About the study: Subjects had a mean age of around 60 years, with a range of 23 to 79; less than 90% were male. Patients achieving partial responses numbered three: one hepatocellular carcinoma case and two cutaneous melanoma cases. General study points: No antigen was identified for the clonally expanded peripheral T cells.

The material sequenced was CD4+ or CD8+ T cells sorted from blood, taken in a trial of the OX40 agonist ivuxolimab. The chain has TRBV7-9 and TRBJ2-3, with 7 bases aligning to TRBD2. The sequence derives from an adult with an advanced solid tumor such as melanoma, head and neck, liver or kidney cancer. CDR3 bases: TGTGCCAGCAGCAGACCGACCCCGGGACTATCAGATACGCAGTATTTT. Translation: CASSRPTPGLSDTQYF.